This TCR beta chain was sequenced for a study of molecular identifiers for immune sequencing clone quantification. The germline V gene has CDR1 LNHDA and CDR2 SQIVND (reference sequence). This CDR3 comprises 15 residues. J was trimmed by 3 bases and V by 5 bases; bases with no gene match: 8. The bulk TCR libraries were made with methods described before and with listed TCR primers. MiXCR, run by TCRdb on the PCR reads, gives a single entry per CDR3 protein. The sample records 300,000 to 350,000 distinct CDR3 sequences, 20% to 25% being singletons. V gene TRBV19 combines with J gene TRBJ2-7; 9 bases map to TRBD1. Sequenced: naive CD8+ T cells from blood, with Jurkat cell RNA spiked in. The subset: FACS-sorted CD8+CD4-CCR7+CD45RA+ naive T cells. This TCR came from a human donor in good health. Some libraries in this study had Jurkat cell RNA spiked in. The CDR3 DNA reads as TGTGCCAGTAGTTCCGGGGACAGGGAATACTACGAGCAGTACTTC. This sequence encodes CASSSGDREYYEQYF.